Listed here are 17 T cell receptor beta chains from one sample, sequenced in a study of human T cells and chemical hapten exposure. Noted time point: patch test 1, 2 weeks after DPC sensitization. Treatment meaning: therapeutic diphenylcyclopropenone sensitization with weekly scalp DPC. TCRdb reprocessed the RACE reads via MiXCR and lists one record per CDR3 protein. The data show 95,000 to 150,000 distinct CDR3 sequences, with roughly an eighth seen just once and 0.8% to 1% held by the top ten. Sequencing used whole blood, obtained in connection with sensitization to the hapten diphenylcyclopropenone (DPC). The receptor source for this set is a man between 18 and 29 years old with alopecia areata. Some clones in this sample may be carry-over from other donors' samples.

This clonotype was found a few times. CDR3 loop: CASSLSRGVRSEAFF. DNA for the CDR3: TGTGCCAGCAGCTTAAGTAGGGGCGTTCGTTCTGAAGCTTTCTTT. The rearrangement links TRBV7-3 to TRBJ1-1; possible D gene TRBD1, 5 bases. Germline assignment: CDR1 SGHTA and CDR2 FQGTGA. Trimming removed 1 base from V and 6 bases from J, with 15 bases in between. The CDR3 loop spans 15 amino acids. The variable domain in full, with the rest retrieved from reference TRBV7-3 and TRBJ1-1, is GAGVSQTPSNKVTEKGKYVELRCDPISGHTALYWYRQSLGQGPEFLIYFQGTGAADDSGLPNDRFFAVRPEGSVSTLKIQRTERGDSAVYLCASSLSRGVRSEAFFGQGTRLTVV.

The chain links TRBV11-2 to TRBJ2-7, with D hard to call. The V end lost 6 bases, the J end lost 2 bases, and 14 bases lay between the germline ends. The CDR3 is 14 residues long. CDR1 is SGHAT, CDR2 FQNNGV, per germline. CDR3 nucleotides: TGTGCCAGCAGGTACCGTGGTCCAACCTACGAGCAGTACTTC. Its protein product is CASRYRGPTYEQYF.

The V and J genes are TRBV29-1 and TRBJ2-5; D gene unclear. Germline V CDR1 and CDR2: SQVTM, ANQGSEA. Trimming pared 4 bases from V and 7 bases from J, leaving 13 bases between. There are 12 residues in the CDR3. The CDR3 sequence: CSVAAGLGTQYF. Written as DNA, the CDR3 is TGCAGCGTTGCGGCAGGCTTGGGGACCCAGTACTTC. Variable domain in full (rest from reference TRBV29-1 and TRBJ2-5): SAVISQKPSRDICQRGTSLTIQCQVDSQVTMMFWYRQQPGQSLTLIATANQGSEATYESGFVIDKFPISRPNLTFSTLTVSNMSPEDSSIYLCSVAAGLGTQYFGPGTRLLVL.

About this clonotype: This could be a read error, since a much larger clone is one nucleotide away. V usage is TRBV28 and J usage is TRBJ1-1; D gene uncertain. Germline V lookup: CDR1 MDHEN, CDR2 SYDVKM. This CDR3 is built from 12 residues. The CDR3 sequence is CTSSLVNTEAFF. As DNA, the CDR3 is TGTACCAGCAGTTTGGTGAACACTGAAGCTTTCTTT. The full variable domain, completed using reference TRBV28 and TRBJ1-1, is DVKVTQSSRYLVKRTGEKVFLECVQDMDHENMFWYRQDPGLGLRLIYFSYDVKMKEKGDIPEGYSVSREKKERFSLILESASTNQTSMYLCTSSLVNTEAFFGQGTRLTVV.

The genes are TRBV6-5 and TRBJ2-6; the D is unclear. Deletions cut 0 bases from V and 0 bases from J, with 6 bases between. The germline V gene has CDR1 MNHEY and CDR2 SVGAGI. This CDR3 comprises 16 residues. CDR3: CASSYSEGSGANVLTF. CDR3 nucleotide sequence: TGTGCCAGCAGTTACTCCGAAGGCTCTGGGGCCAACGTCCTGACTTTC.

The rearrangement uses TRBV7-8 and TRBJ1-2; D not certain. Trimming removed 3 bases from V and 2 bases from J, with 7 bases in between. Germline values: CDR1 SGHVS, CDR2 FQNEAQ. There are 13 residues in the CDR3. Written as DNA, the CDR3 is TGTGCCAGCAGCTTGCAGCCAAACTATGGCTACACCTTC. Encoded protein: CASSLQPNYGYTF.

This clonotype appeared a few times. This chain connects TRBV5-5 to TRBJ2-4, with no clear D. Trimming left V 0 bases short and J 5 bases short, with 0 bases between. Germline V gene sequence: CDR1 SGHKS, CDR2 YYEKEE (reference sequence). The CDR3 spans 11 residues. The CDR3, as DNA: TGTGCCAGCAGCTTGGAAAACATTCAGTACTTC. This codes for CASSLENIQYF.

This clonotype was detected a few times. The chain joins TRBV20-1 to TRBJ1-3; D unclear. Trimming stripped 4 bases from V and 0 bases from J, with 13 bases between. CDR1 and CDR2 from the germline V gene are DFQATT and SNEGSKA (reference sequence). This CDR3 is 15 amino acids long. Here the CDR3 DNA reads TGCAGTGCTACCATTGACGGATACTCTGGAAACACCATATATTTT. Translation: CSATIDGYSGNTIYF.

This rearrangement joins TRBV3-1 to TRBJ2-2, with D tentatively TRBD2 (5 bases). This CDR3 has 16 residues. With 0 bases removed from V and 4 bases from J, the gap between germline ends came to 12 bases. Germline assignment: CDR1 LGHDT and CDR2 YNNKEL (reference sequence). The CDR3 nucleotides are TGTGCCAGCAGCCAAGATCGGCTAGCCCTCACCGGGGAGCTGTTTTTT. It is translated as CASSQDRLALTGELFF. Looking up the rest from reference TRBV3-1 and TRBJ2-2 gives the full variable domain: DTAVSQTPKYLVTQMGNDKSIKCEQNLGHDTMYWYKQDSKKFLKIMFSYNNKELIINETVPNRFSPKSPDKAHLNLHINSLELGDSAVYFCASSQDRLALTGELFFGEGSRLTVL.

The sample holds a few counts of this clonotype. CDR3 bases: TGCGCCAGCAGCTTGGTTGGGGGATCTGGCGAGCAGTACGTC. Translated: CASSLVGGSGEQYV. This chain joins TRBV5-1 and TRBJ2-7, with D perhaps being TRBD1 or TRBD2 (5 bases each). CDR3 length: 14 residues. Germline-derived CDR1 and CDR2 are SGHRS and YFSETQ. Deletions cut 0 bases from V and 6 bases from J, with 13 bases between.

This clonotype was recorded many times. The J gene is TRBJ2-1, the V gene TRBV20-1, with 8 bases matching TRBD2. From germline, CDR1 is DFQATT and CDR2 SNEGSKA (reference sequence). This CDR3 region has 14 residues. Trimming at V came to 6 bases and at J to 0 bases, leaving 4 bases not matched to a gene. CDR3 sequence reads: CSAVGLGSYNEQFF. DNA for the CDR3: TGCAGTGCGGTGGGACTAGGCTCCTACAATGAGCAGTTCTTC.

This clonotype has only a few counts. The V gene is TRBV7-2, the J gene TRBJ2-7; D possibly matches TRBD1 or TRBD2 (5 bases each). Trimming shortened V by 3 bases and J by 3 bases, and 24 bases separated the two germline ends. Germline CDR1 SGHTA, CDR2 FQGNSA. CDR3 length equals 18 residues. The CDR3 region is CASSFGMGVRALIYEQYF. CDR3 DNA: TGTGCCAGCAGCTTTGGGATGGGGGTTCGGGCGTTAATCTACGAGCAGTACTTC. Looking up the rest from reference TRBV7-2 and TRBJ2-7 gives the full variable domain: GAGVSQSPSNKVTEKGKDVELRCDPISGHTALYWYRQSLGQGLEFLIYFQGNSAPDKSGLPSDRFSAERTGGSVSTLTIQRTQQEDSAVYLCASSFGMGVRALIYEQYFGPGTRLTVT.

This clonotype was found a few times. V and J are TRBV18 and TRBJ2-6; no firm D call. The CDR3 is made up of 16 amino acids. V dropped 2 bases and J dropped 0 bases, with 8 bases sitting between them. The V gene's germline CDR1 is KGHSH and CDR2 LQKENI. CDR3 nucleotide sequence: TGTGCCAGCTCACCAACCCGTTACTCTGGGGCCAACGTCCTGACTTTC. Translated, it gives CASSPTRYSGANVLTF.

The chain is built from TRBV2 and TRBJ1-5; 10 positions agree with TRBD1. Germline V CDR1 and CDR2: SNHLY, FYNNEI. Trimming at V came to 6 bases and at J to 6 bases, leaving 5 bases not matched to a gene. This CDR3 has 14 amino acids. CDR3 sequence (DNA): TGTGCCAGCAGCGATGGACAGGGGGTTCAGCCCCAGCATTTT. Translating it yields CASSDGQGVQPQHF.

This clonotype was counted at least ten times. The CDR3 loop reads CASSPLLGQGEETQYF. The CDR3 DNA reads as TGTGCCAGCAGCCCACTGCTAGGACAGGGGGAAGAGACCCAGTACTTC. This sequence joins TRBV3-1 and TRBJ2-5; 10 nucleotides align to TRBD1. This CDR3 spans 16 amino acids. The ends lost 4 bases at V and 3 bases at J; junction bases unmatched: 8. Germline-derived CDR1 and CDR2 are LGHDT and YNNKEL (reference sequence).

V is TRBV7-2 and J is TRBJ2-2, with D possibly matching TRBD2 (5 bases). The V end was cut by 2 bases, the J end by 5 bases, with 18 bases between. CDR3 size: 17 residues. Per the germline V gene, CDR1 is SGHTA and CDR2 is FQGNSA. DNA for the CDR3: TGTGCCAGCAGCTTAAGTCCGGGGTTTGGTTTGACCGGGGAGCTGTTTTTT. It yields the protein CASSLSPGFGLTGELFF.

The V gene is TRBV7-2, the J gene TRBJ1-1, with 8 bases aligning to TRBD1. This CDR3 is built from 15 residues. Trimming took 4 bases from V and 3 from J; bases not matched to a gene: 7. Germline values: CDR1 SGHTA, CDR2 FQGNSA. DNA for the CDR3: TGTGCCAGCAGCTGGACCGGGACAGGCGACACTGAAGCTTTCTTT. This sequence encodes CASSWTGTGDTEAFF. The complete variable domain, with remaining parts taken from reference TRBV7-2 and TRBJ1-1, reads GAGVSQSPSNKVTEKGKDVELRCDPISGHTALYWYRQSLGQGLEFLIYFQGNSAPDKSGLPSDRFSAERTGGSVSTLTIQRTQQEDSAVYLCASSWTGTGDTEAFFGQGTRLTVV.